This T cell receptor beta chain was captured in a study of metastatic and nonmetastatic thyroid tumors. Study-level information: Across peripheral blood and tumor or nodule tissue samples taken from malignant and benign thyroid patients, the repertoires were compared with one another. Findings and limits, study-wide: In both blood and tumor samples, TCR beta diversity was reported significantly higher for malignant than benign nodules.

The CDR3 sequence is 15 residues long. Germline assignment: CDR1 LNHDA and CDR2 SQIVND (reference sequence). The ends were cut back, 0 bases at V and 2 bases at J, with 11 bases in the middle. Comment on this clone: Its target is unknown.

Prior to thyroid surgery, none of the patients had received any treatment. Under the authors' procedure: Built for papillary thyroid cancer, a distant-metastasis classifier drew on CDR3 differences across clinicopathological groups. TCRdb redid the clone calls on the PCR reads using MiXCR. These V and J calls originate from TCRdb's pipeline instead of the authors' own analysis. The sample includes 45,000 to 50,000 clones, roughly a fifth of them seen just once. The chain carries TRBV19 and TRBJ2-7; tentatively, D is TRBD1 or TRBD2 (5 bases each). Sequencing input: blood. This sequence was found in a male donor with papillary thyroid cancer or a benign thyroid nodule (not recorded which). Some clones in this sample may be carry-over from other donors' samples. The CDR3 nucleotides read TGTGCCAGTAGTATAGACCGGGACGGAGCCTACGAGCAGTACTTC. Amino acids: CASSIDRDGAYEQYF.